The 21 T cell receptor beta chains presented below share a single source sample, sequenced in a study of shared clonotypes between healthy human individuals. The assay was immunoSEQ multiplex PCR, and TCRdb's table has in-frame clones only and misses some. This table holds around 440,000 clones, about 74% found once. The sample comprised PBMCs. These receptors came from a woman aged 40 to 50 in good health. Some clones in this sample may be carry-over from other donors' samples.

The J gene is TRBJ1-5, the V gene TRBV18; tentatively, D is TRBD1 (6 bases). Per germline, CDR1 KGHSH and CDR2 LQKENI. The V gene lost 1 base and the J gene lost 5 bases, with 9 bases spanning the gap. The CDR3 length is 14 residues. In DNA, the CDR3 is TGTGCCAGCTCACCACAGGGGGGTCATCAGCCCCAGCATTTT. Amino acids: CASSPQGGHQPQHF.

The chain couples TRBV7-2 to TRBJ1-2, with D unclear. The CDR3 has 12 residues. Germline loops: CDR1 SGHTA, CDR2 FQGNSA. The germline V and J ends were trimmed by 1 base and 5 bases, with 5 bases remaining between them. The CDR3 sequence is CASSLEGYGYTF. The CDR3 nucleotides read TGTGCCAGCAGCTTAGAGGGTTATGGCTACACCTTC.

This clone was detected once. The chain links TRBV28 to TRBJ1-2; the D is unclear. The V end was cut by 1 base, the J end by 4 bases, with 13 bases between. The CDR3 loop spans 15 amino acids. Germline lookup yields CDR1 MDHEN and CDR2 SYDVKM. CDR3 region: CASSLSGHRSYGYTF. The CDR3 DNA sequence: TGTGCCAGCAGTTTATCTGGCCACCGGAGCTATGGCTACACCTTC.

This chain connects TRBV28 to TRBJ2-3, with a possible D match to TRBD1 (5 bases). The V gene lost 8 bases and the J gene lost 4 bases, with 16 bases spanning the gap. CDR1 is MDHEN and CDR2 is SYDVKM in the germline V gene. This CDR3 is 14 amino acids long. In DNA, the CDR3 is TGTGCCAGCGCCCGAAGGGGTAAAGCAGATACGCAGTATTTT. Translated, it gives CASARRGKADTQYF.

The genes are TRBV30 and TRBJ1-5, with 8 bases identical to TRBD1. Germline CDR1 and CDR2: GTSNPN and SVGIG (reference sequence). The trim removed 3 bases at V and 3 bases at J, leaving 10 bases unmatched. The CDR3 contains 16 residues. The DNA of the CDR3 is TGTGCCTGGAGCGGAATGACAGGGGAGGCCAATCAGCCCCAGCATTTT. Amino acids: CAWSGMTGEANQPQHF.

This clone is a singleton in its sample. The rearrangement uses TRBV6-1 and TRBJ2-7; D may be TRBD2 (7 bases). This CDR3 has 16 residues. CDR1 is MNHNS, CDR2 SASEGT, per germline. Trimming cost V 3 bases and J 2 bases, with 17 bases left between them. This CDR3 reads CASSEALGGGAYEQYF. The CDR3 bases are TGTGCCAGCAGTGAGGCCCTAGGGGGAGGGGCCTACGAGCAGTACTTC.

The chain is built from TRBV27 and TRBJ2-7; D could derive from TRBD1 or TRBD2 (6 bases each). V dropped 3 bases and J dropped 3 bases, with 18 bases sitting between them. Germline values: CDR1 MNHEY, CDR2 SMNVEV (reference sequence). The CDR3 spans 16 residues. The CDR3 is CASSLPPGAESYEQYF. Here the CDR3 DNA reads TGTGCCAGCAGTTTGCCCCCGGGGGCTGAAAGCTACGAGCAGTACTTC.

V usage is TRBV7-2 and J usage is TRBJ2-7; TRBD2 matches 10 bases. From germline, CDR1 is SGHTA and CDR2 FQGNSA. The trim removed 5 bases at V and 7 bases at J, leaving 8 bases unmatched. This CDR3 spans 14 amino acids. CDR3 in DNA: TGTGCCAGCAGCCCCCCGGGACTAGCGAGGGAGCAGTACTTC. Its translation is CASSPPGLAREQYF.

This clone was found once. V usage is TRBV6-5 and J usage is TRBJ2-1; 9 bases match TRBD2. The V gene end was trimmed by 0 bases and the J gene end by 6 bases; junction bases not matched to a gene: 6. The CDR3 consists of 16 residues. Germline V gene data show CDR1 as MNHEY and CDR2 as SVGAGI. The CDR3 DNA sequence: TGTGCCAGCAGTTACTCACGTCTAGCGGGATCCAATGAGCAGTTCTTC. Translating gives CASSYSRLAGSNEQFF.

The CDR3 loop is CASSWRKENTEAFF. The DNA for the CDR3 is TGTGCCAGCAGCTGGCGAAAGGAGAACACTGAAGCTTTCTTT. The V call is TRBV7-9, the J call TRBJ1-1; D remains ambiguous. Germline-derived CDR1 and CDR2 are SEHNR and FQNEAQ (reference sequence). CDR3 length: 14 amino acids. V gave up 4 bases and J gave up 1 base, with 10 bases separating them.

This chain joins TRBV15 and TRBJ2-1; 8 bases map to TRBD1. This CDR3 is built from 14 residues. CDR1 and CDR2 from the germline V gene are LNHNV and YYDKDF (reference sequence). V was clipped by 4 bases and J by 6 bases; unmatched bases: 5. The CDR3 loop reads CATSNQDRANEQFF. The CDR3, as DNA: TGTGCCACCAGCAACCAGGACAGGGCCAATGAGCAGTTCTTC.

CDR3 protein: CASRPGLAGAFRGEQYF. The CDR3 region has the DNA TGTGCCAGTCGTCCGGGACTAGCGGGAGCCTTTAGGGGCGAGCAGTACTTC. The V call is TRBV19, the J call TRBJ2-7; 14 bases agree with TRBD2. With V trimmed by 8 bases and J by 6 bases, 15 bases remained unmatched. Germline CDR1 and CDR2: LNHDA and SQIVND (reference sequence). The CDR3 spans 17 residues.

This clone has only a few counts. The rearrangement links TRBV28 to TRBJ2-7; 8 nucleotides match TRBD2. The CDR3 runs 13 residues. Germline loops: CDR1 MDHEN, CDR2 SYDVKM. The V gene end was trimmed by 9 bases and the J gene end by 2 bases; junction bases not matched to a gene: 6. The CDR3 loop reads CASIAGRAYEQYF. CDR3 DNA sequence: TGTGCCAGTATAGCGGGAAGGGCCTACGAGCAGTACTTC.

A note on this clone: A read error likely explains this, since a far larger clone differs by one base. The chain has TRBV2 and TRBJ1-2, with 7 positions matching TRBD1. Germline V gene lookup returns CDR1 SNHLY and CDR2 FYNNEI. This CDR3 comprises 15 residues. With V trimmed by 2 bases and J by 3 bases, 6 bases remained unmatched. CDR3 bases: TGTGCCAGCAGTGAAATTCCCAGGGGGGACTATGGCTACACCTTC. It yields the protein CASSEIPRGDYGYTF.

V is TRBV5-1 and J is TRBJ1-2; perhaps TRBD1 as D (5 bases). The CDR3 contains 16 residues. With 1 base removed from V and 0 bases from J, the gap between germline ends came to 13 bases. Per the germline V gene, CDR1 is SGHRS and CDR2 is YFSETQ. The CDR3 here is CASSLSGAGANYGYTF. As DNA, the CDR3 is TGCGCCAGCAGCTTGAGTGGGGCCGGAGCTAACTATGGCTACACCTTC. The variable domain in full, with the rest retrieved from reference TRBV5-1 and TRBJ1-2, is KAGVTQTPRYLIKTRGQQVTLSCSPISGHRSVSWYQQTPGQGLQFLFEYFSETQRNKGNFPGRFSGRQFSNSRSEMNVSTLELGDSALYLCASSLSGAGANYGYTFGSGTRLTVV.

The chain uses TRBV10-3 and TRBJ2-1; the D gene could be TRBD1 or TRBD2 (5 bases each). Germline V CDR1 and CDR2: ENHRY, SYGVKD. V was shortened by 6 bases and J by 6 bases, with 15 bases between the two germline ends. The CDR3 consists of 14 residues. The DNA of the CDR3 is TGTGCCATCAGCCGGGACGGACGGGGCAATGAGCAGTTCTTC. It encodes CAISRDGRGNEQFF.

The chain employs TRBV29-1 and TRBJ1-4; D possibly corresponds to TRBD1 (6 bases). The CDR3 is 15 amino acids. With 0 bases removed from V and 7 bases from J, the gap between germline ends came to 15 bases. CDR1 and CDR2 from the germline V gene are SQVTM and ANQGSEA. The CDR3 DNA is TGCAGCGTTGAAGACGGGGAGGGGGACCTTGAAAAACTGTTTTTT. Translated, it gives CSVEDGEGDLEKLFF.

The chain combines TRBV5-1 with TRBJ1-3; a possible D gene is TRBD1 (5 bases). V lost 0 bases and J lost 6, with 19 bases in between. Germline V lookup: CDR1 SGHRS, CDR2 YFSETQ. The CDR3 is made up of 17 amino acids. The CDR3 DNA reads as TGCGCCAGCAGCTTGGGGGGTATGACAGACCCCTCAAACACCATATATTTT. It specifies CASSLGGMTDPSNTIYF.

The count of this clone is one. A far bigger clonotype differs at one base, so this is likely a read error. DNA of the CDR3: TGTGCCAGCAGCTTGGGAGGGGCCGCCAAAAACACTCAGTACTTC. Encoded protein: CASSLGGAAKNTQYF. This chain uses TRBV5-4 with TRBJ2-4; D is perhaps TRBD1 or TRBD2 (5 bases each). The CDR3 sequence is 15 residues long. CDR1 is SGHNT and CDR2 is YYREEE in the germline V gene (reference sequence).

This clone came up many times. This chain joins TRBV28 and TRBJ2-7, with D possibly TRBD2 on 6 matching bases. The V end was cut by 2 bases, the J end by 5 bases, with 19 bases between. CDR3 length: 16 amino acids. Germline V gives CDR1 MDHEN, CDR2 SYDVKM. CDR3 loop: CASSLLRESLVNEQYF. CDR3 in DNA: TGTGCCAGCAGTTTACTCCGGGAGTCCCTCGTTAACGAGCAGTACTTC.

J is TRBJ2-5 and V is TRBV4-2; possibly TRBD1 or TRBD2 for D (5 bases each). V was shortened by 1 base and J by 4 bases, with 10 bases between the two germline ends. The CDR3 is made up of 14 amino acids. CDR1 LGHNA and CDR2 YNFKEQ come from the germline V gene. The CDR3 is CASSQGGAGETQYF. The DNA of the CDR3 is TGTGCCAGCAGCCAAGGAGGGGCCGGAGAGACCCAGTACTTC.